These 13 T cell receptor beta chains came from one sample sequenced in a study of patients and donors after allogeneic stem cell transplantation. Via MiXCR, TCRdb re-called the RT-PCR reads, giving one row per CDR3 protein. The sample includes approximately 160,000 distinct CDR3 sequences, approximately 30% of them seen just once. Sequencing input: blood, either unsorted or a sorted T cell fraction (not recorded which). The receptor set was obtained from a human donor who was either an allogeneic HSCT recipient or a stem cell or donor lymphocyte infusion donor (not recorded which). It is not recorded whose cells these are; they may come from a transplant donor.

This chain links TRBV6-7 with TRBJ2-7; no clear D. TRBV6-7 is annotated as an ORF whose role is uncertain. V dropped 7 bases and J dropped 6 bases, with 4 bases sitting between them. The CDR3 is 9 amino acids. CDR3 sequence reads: CASTGEQYF. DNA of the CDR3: TGTGCCAGCACCGGCGAGCAGTACTTC.

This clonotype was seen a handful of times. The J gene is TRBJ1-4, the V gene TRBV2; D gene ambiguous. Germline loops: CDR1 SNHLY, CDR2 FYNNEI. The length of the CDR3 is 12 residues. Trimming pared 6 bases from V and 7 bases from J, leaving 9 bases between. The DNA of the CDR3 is TGTGCCAGCAGCGCCCTGCGTGAAAAACTGTTTTTT. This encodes CASSALREKLFF.

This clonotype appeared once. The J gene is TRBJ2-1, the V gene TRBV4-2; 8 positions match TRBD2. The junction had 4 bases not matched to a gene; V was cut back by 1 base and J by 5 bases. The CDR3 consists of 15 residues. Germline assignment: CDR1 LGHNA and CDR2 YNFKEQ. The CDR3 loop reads CASSQGTSGDNEQFF. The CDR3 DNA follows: TGTGCCAGCAGCCAAGGCACTAGCGGAGACAATGAGCAGTTCTTC.

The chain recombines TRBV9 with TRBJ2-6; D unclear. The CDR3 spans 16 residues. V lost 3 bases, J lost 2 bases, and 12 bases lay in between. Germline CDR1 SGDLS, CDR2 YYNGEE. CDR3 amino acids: CASSATSKPGANVLTF. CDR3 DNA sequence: TGTGCCAGCAGCGCCACCAGTAAACCTGGGGCCAACGTCCTGACTTTC.

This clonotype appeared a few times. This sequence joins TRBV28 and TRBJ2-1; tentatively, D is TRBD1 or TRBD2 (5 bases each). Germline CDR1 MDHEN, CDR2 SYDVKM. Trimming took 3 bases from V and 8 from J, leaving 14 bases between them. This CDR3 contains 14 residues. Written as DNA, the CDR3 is TGTGCCAGCAGTTTGGGTACTTCGGGGCATGAGCAGTTCTTC. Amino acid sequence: CASSLGTSGHEQFF. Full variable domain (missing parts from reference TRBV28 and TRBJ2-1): DVKVTQSSRYLVKRTGEKVFLECVQDMDHENMFWYRQDPGLGLRLIYFSYDVKMKEKGDIPEGYSVSREKKERFSLILESASTNQTSMYLCASSLGTSGHEQFFGPGTRLTVL.

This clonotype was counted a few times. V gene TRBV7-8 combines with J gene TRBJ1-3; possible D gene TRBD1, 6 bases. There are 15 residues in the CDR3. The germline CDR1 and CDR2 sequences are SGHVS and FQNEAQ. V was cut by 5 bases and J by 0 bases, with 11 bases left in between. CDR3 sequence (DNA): TGTGCCAGCAGCCGCGGGACACTCTCTGGAAACACCATATATTTT. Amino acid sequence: CASSRGTLSGNTIYF.

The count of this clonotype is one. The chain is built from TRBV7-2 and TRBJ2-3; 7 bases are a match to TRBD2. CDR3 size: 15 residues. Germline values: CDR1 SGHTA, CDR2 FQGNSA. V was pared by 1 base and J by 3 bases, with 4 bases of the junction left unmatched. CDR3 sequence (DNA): TGTGCCAGCAGCTTAGGAGGCGGGAGAACAGATACGCAGTATTTT. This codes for CASSLGGGRTDTQYF.

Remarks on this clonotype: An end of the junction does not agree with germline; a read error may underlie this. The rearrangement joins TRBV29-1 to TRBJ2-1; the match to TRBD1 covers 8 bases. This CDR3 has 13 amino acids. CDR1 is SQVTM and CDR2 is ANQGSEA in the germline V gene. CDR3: CSGDRGLDNEQLF. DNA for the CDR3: TGCAGCGGTGACAGGGGATTAGACAATGAGCAGCTCTTC.

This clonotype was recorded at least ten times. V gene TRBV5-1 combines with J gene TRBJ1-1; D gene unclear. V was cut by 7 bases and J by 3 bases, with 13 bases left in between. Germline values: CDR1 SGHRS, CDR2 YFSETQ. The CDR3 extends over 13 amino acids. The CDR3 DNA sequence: TGCGCCAGCCGCGTTGGCAGTGACACTGAAGCTTTCTTT. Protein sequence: CASRVGSDTEAFF.

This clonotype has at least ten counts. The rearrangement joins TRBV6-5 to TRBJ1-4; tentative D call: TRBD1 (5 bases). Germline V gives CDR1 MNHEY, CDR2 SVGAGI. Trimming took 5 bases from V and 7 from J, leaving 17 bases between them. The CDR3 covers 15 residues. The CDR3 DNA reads TGTGCCAGCAGTCGACTTGGGGACCGCTTTGAAAAACTGTTTTTT. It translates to CASSRLGDRFEKLFF.

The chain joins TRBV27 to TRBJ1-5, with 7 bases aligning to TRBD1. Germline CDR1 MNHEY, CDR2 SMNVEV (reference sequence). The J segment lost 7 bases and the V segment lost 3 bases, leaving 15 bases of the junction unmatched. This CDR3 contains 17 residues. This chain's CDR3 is CASSFPGDSLERQPQHF. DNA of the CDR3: TGTGCCAGCAGTTTCCCCGGGGACAGCCTAGAAAGGCAGCCCCAGCATTTT.

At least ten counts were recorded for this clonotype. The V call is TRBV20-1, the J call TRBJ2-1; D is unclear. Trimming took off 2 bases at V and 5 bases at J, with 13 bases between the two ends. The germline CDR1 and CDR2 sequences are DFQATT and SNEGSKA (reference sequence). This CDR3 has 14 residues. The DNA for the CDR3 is TGCAGTGCTAGATCGGGCCTTCGCAACAATGAGCAGTTCTTC. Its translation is CSARSGLRNNEQFF.

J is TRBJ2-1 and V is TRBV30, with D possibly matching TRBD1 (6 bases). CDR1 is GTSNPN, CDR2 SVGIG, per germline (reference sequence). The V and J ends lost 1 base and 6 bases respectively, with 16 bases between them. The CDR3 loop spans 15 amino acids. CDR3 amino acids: CAWSGDTDPFNEQFF. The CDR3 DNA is TGTGCCTGGAGTGGGGACACGGATCCCTTCAATGAGCAGTTCTTC.